The clone carrying this T cell receptor beta chain came up a few times. This specimen belongs to a study of blood T cell repertoires in COVID-19. Germline V CDR1 and CDR2: SGDLS, YYNGEE. The trim removed 4 bases at V and 7 bases at J, leaving 9 bases unmatched. The CDR3 extends over 15 amino acids. Under the authors' procedure: From reference gene primer amplification, estimates of nucleated cell counts were derived. The protocol was immunoSEQ multiplex PCR, while the TCRdb copy is restricted to in-frame clones and leaves out a portion. D and trimming were read from the DNA, whereas the V and J calls and clone size are those reported in that table. The sample lists roughly 80,000 clones, about 85% occurring once.

The source of this sequence is a human donor in a cohort sampled during active COVID-19. The chain is built from TRBV9 and TRBJ2-1; TRBD1 agrees at 9 bases. The specimen sequenced was peripheral blood. The CDR3 here is CASSTRQGVLNEQFF. In DNA, the CDR3 is TGTGCCAGCAGCACCAGACAGGGGGTTTTGAATGAGCAGTTCTTC.